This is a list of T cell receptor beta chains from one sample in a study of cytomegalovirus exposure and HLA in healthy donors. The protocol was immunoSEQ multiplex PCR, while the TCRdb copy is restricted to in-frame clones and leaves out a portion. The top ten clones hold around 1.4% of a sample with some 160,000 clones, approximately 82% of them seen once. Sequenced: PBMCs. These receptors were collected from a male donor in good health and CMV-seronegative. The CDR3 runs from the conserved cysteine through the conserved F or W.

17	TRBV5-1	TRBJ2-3	CASSPGLAGRSTDTQYF
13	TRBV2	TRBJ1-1	CATSDRTPTEAFF
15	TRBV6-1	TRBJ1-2	CASSDRGLDIYGYTF
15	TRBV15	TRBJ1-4	CATSWGGSPNEKLFF
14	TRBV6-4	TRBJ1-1	CASRQQGGNTEAFF
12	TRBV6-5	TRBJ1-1	CASSFQGTEAFF
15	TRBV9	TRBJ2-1	CASSVGSGGAREQFF
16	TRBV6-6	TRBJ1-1	CASSYRRQGGNTEAFF
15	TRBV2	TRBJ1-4	CASSEDTSTNEKLFF
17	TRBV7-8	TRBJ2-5	CASSSGTSGRAGETQYF
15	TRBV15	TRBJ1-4	CATSRDAGGQEKLFF
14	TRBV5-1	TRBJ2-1	CASSLAAGYNEQFF
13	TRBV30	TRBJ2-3	CAWSVWREATQYF
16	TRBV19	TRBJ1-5	CASSTEPDRGKEPQHF
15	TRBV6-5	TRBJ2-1	CASTPGGLAGNEQFF
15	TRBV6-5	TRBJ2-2	CASSKQDTDTGELFF
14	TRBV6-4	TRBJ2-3	CASSGTADTDTQYF
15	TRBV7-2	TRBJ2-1	CASSLIRSSYNEQFF
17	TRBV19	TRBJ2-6	CASSTLALSSGANVLTF
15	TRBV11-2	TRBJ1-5	CASSVQLQGGKPQHF
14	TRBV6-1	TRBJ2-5	CASSSQAPVETQYF
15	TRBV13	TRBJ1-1	CASSLQGGLNTEAFF
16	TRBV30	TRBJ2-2	CAWRSRREYRPGELFF
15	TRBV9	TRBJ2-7	CASSVEPAGGYEQYF
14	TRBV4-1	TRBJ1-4	CASSQEITNEKLFF
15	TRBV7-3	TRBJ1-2	CASSLTGQGNYGYTF
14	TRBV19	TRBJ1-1	CASSPGTGRAEAFF
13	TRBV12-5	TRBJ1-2	CASGLGTDYGYTF
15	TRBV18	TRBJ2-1	CASSPPAGEGNEQFF
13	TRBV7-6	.	CASSPGRRYEQYF
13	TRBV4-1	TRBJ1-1	CASSQEGGPEAFF
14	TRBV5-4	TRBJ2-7	CASSLAGGSYEQYF
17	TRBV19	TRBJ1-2	CASSNFRSGRGQDGYTF
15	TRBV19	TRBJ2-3	CASSIPGRGADTQYF
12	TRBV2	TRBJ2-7	CASRDRGDGQYF
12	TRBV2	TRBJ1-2	CASSGSKGGYTF
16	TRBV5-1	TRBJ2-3	CASSSRGLAGTDTQYF
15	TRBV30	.	CALRTSGRASYEQYF
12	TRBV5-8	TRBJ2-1	CASSFYDNEQFF
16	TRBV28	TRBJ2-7	CASSFTLQGLRGGQYF
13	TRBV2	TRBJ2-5	CASSESRGQTQYF
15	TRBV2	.	CATNLQGPSFAEQYF
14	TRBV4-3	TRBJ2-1	CASSQAGPHNEQFF
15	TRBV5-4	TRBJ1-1	CASSPRTGMNTEAFF
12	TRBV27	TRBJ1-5	CASSEAGQPQHF
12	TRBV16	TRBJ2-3	CASSPRPDTQYF
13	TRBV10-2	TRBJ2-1	CASRGQPQGEQFF
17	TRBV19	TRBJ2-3	CASKTSGGGISTDTQYF
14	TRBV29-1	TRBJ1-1	CSVVGLGSSTEAFF
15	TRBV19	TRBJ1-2	CASSIIGRGSDGYTF
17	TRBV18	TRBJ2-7	CASSPPGTGGIGYEQYF
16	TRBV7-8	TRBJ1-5	CVSSLMDRNSNQPQHF
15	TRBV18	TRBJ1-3	CASSPEQGSRNTIYF
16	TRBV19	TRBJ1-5	CASRTPQGIGNQPQHF
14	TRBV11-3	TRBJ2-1	CASSAGTGAVEQFF
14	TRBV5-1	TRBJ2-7	CASSDPSDSYEQYF
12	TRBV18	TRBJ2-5	CASSPASETQYF